Included here is one T cell receptor (beta chain) sequence, with context. What antigen it recognizes has not been identified. Nothing much larger sits one base from this clone, and base qualities are not available. TCR CDR3 regions were amplified from genomic DNA by multiplex PCR using the deep immunoSEQ assay. Extracted genomic DNA from each cell subset was distributed evenly across all wells of several immunoSEQ 96-well plates, and each plate was treated as a replicate. Each replicate PCR for sorted subsets received approximately 220 ng genomic DNA, equal to about 30,000 T cell genomes. Purified libraries were measured with a Qubit 3.0 fluorometer, size-checked on a Bioanalyzer 2100, and measured again with the KAPA Library Quantification kit. Every immunoSEQ 96-well plate was sequenced on a separate single-read 150-cycle Illumina NextSeq 550 flow cell. On the authors' methods: Because the immunoSEQ output held only junctional sequences and lacked quality scores, the filtering could not match the filtering applied to full-length reads. Sequences were annotated with PyIR, a Python wrapper for IgBLAST v1.9, using IMGT germline references to assign V/J genes and CDR3. Reads were filtered out if the reads had weak V/J assignments (E-value above 1e-6), no CDR3, stop codons, out-of-frame junctions, or ambiguous translated residues. V3J clonotypes were defined as sequences sharing an identical inferred V gene, J gene, and CDR3 amino acid sequence. The percentage overlap between two repertoires was calculated by dividing the number of shared unique clonotypes by the size of the smaller repertoire. Richness of each repertoire was evaluated using RTK rarefaction, the Chao1 estimator, and Recon v2.1 estimates of unobserved clonotypes. Generation probabilities for all TCRbeta clonotypes obtained by the gDNA method from a handful of donors were computed using OLGA. TCRdb mirrors the immuneACCESS table, restricted to in-frame sequences. Some clones are absent from its copies; in checked studies, under half trace to an unresolved V gene, and the reason for the others is unknown. The V and J calls and clone size are taken from that table; D and trimming were inferred from the DNA. This sample has about 990,000 clones in its table, and about 80% of those were observed once. More than 0.55% of the sample is held by the ten biggest clonotypes.

Donors were healthy HIV-negative adults with no recently reported acute infections or vaccinations. All donors were Caucasian adults living in Nashville, Tennessee, USA. Magnetic negative selection was used to enrich CD4+ T cells, after which naive cells were positively selected on CD45RA and the negative fraction became the memory subset. After blood collection by leukapheresis, PBMCs were isolated using Ficoll-Histopaque density gradient centrifugation and then cryopreserved in the vapor phase of liquid nitrogen. Purity and quantity of every magnetically sorted T cell population were checked by analytical flow cytometry. From each sorted fraction, genomic DNA was isolated and quantified by UV absorbance on a Nanodrop 2000c. CDR1 SGHNT and CDR2 YYREEE are derived from the germline V gene (reference sequence). Spanning cysteine to phenylalanine, the CDR3 consists of 16 amino acids. The entry retains the CDR3 DNA only, 48 bases that are in frame from base 1. V is pruned by 3 bases and J by 3 bases, leaving 10 bases of the junction without a gene match.

This entry is derived from a study of shared clonotypes between healthy human individuals (TCRdb year 2020). In the study overall: Three men and a couple of women, aged 18 to 49 years, made up the cohort. Libraries were prepared and TCR repertoires were sequenced by different laboratories using diverse techniques, in order to increase sequencing depth and limit assay-specific biases. To estimate repertoire size and how much clonotypes are shared between individuals, the study performed deep sequencing of blood TCR repertoires from a few healthy adults. For each donor, CD4 naive and CD4 memory were each run on three plates, CD8 naive on two plates, and CD8 memory on one plate. Leukapheresis yielded between about 0.85 and 10 billion PBMCs per donor. Overall results and qualifications from the work: Higher generation probabilities were observed for clonotypes shared by all four sorted-subset donors than for non-shared clonotypes. The genetic and exposure-history diversity represented was limited by the small number of donors. Across four donors, approximately 4.6% of naive CD4, roughly 3.4% of naive CD8, 2.3% of memory CD4, and approximately 0.42% of memory CD8 clonotypes were shared. Pairwise subsampling led to the expectation that sequencing depth would affect the degree of clonotype sharing among donors. Larger estimated clonotype richness was generally found for naive subsets than for memory subsets. Sampling was limited to blood, and TCR repertoires in tissue likely differ from TCR repertoires in blood. Rarefaction of sorted-subset datasets indicated incomplete sequencing despite the large sequencing depth.

Recombination linked TRBV5-4 to TRBJ2-7, with 9 bases aligning to TRBD2. The source of this sequence is a man aged 18 to 29 in good health. Some clones in this sample may be carry-over from other donors' samples. Input material: memory CD4+ T cells from PBMCs. The label giving this sample's cell subset or site can be read as: CD45RA-negative fraction. Here is the DNA: TGTGCCAGCAGCTCTCCGGTAGCGGGAGTAAACTACGAGCAGTACTTC. Translated, it reads CASSSPVAGVNYEQYF.